The present TCR beta chain was sequenced within a study of control samples from healthy donors and cancer patients (TCRdb year 2020). The library was generated by the immunoSEQ multiplex PCR assay. The table comes from immuneACCESS by way of TCRdb, which keeps in-frame sequences with V and J called. Part of the clones is missing from these tables; in studies checked, under half for an unresolved V gene and the rest for unknown reasons. The sample table lists around 200,000 clones, 85% to 95% of them with a count of one. About 1.6% of the sample lies in the top ten. This clone was found once. This clone's antigen is unknown. There are no base qualities to consult, and no much larger clone falls within one base. The germline ends are 9 bases apart after V is trimmed by 0 bases and J by 5 bases. From the cysteine up to the phenylalanine, the CDR3 has a length of 14 residues. The entry retains the CDR3 DNA only, 42 bases that are in frame from base 1. The germline V gene sets CDR1 to SGDLS and CDR2 to YYNGEE.

The receptor was derived from a man in his forties or fifties in good health. The chain employs TRBV9 and TRBJ2-1; confidence is insufficient to name the D gene. The sequencing input was blood. The CDR3 has the sequence CASSVVARNNEQFF. In nucleotides, the sequence is TGTGCCAGCAGCGTAGTAGCCAGGAACAATGAGCAGTTCTTC.